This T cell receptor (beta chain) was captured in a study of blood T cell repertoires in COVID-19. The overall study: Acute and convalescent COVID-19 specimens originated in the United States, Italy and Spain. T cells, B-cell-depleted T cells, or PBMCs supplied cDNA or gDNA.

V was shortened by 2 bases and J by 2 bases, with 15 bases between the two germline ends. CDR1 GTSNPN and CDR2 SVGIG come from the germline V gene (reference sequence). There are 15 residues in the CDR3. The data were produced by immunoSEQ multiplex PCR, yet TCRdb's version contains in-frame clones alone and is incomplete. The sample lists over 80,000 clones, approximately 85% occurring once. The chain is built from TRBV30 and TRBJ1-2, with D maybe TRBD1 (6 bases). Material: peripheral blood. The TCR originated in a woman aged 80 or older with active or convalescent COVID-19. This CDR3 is CAWSQASTGNYGYTF. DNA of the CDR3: TGTGCCTGGAGTCAAGCCTCTACAGGGAACTATGGCTACACCTTC.